This T cell receptor beta chain appears in the sequencing data of a study of OX40 agonist ivuxolimab in advanced cancers. Study background: Partial responses were seen in three patients, one with hepatocellular carcinoma and two with cutaneous melanoma. Study findings and constraints: Antigen targets of the expanded peripheral T cells went undetermined.

Researchers took blood at baseline, on cycle 4 day 1, and on cycle 7 day 1. The germline V gene encodes CDR1 MGHRA and CDR2 YSYEKL. The length of the CDR3 is 15 residues. J lost 1 base, V lost 3 bases, and 3 bases had no gene match. Remarks on this clone: The antigen remains unidentified.

The data were produced by immunoSEQ multiplex PCR, yet TCRdb's version contains in-frame clones alone and is incomplete. The sample includes tens of thousands of clones, about 87% seen only once; the top ten take about 5%. The sequences come from CD4+ or CD8+ T cells sorted from blood, collected in a trial of the OX40 agonist ivuxolimab. The TCR comes from an adult with an advanced solid tumor such as melanoma, head and neck, liver or kidney cancer. V gene TRBV4-1 combines with J gene TRBJ2-1; 7 bases map to TRBD2. CDR3 loop: CASSHGRLSYNEQFF. The CDR3, as DNA: TGCGCCAGCAGCCACGGGAGGCTATCCTACAATGAGCAGTTCTTC.